One sample yielded the 29 T cell receptor beta chains listed below, sequenced in a study of cytomegalovirus exposure and HLA in healthy donors. Amplification used 60 Vbeta primers and 13 Jbeta primers. The data were produced by immunoSEQ multiplex PCR, yet TCRdb's version contains in-frame clones alone and is incomplete. The repertoire holds roughly 120,000 clones, with 79% as singletons. Sequenced: PBMCs. The source is a man aged 18 to 35 in good health and CMV-seronegative.

This chain connects TRBV7-2 to TRBJ2-4; 11 nucleotides align to TRBD1. This CDR3 contains 14 residues. CDR1 and CDR2 from the germline V gene are SGHTA and FQGNSA. The junction had 2 bases not matched to a gene; V was cut back by 3 bases and J by 7 bases. As DNA, the CDR3 is TGTGCCAGCAGCTTCGGGGACAGGGGGAACATTCAGTACTTC. This sequence encodes CASSFGDRGNIQYF.

To note about this clone: The junction departs from germline at one end; a sequencing error may be responsible. The chain links TRBV28 to TRBJ1-1, with TRBD1 as a possible D gene (6 bases). Germline lookup yields CDR1 MDHEN and CDR2 SYDVKM. CDR3 length: 11 residues. The CDR3 nucleotides read TGTGCCAGCATCTTAGGACAGTTAGCTCTCTTT. Translated, it gives CASILGQLALF.

J is TRBJ2-3 and V is TRBV7-9; D unclear. The CDR3 sequence is 15 residues long. Trimming took 5 bases from V and 6 from J, leaving 18 bases between them. Germline V gene data show CDR1 as SEHNR and CDR2 as FQNEAQ (reference sequence). The CDR3 DNA sequence: TGTGCCAGCAGCGCAAGAGATTCTAGGTCGGATACGCAGTATTTT. Its protein is CASSARDSRSDTQYF.

This sequence joins TRBV4-3 and TRBJ2-3, with D possibly being TRBD1 (6 bases). This CDR3 is 15 amino acids long. V was trimmed by 4 bases and J by 1 base, leaving 12 bases between them. CDR1 is LGHNA, CDR2 YSLEER, per germline. The CDR3 DNA follows: TGCGCCAGCAGCCGCAGGGGTTCCGGCACAGATACGCAGTATTTT. It translates to CASSRRGSGTDTQYF.

The J gene is TRBJ2-1, the V gene TRBV29-1; 8 nucleotides match TRBD1. With V trimmed by 0 bases and J by 5 bases, 9 bases remained unmatched. Per the germline V gene, CDR1 is SQVTM and CDR2 is ANQGSEA. The CDR3 is made up of 16 amino acids. The CDR3 here is CSVEEGLDRVHNEQFF. The DNA of the CDR3 is TGCAGCGTTGAAGAGGGGTTGGACAGGGTCCACAATGAGCAGTTCTTC.

The genes are TRBV7-8 and TRBJ2-7, with D maybe TRBD2 (6 bases). CDR1 SGHVS and CDR2 FQNEAQ come from the germline V gene. The V gene lost 3 bases and the J gene lost 5 bases, with 17 bases spanning the gap. This CDR3 has 15 amino acids. The DNA for the CDR3 is TGTGCCAGCAGCTTTTCCCCGCGGGGCGGGGACGAGCAGTACTTC. Translated, it gives CASSFSPRGGDEQYF.

This sequence joins TRBV27 and TRBJ2-4, with 7 bases fitting TRBD2. Trimming removed 5 bases from V and 0 bases from J; junction bases left unmatched: 7. Germline values: CDR1 MNHEY, CDR2 SMNVEV (reference sequence). The CDR3 covers 16 residues. CDR3 loop: CASSLGTTIAKNIQYF. CDR3 coding DNA: TGTGCCAGCAGTCTTGGGACTACGATAGCCAAAAACATTCAGTACTTC.

Of note for this clone: The same CDR3 arises from other DNA sequences in this sample as well. The V and J genes are TRBV5-4 and TRBJ2-7; a possible D gene is TRBD1 (5 bases). This CDR3 contains 14 residues. Germline-derived CDR1 and CDR2 are SGHNT and YYREEE (reference sequence). Trimming removed 4 bases at V and 7 bases at J, with 18 bases between. The CDR3 is CASSPQGSSAEQYV. The CDR3 nucleotides are TGTGCCAGCAGCCCCCAGGGATCATCGGCTGAGCAGTACGTC.

This rearrangement joins TRBV5-1 to TRBJ2-5, with 9 bases matching TRBD1. Germline CDR1 is SGHRS and CDR2 is YFSETQ. V dropped 2 bases and J dropped 1; count of bases not matched to a gene: 0. The CDR3 sequence is 14 residues long. The DNA for the CDR3 is TGCGCCAGCAGCTTACAGGGGGCCCAAGAGACCCAGTACTTC. It translates to CASSLQGAQETQYF.

The CDR3 spells CASSMGGAQNTEAFF. The CDR3 DNA reads TGTGCCAGTAGTATGGGGGGAGCACAGAACACTGAAGCTTTCTTT. The chain recombines TRBV19 with TRBJ1-1; the D gene is possibly TRBD1 (5 bases). The ends were cut back, 3 bases at V and 1 base at J, with 12 bases in the middle. Germline-derived CDR1 and CDR2 are LNHDA and SQIVND (reference sequence). CDR3 size: 15 residues.

The chain employs TRBV10-2 and TRBJ2-5; 9 bases align to TRBD1. The CDR3 runs to 14 residues. The junction had 6 bases not matched to a gene; V was cut back by 5 bases and J by 5 bases. Per germline, CDR1 WSHSY and CDR2 SAAADI. This chain's CDR3 is CASSLYGTGETQYF. For the CDR3, the DNA is TGCGCCAGCAGTCTATACGGGACAGGGGAGACCCAGTACTTC.

The chain uses TRBV10-1 and TRBJ2-1; 9 nucleotides match TRBD1. V shed 3 bases, J shed 3 bases, and the junction held 3 bases outside the gene matches. Germline CDR1 reads WNHNN; CDR2 reads SYGVQD (reference sequence). The CDR3 loop spans 15 amino acids. The CDR3 DNA reads TGCGCCAGCAGTGACGGGACAGGGTTCTACAATGAGCAGTTCTTC. This encodes CASSDGTGFYNEQFF.

The chain combines TRBV10-3 with TRBJ2-3; TRBD2 matches 7 bases. Germline assignment: CDR1 ENHRY and CDR2 SYGVKD. V was clipped by 0 bases and J by 1 base; unmatched bases: 7. The CDR3 sequence is 17 residues long. CDR3: CAISESGASGRTDTQYF. CDR3 nucleotide sequence: TGTGCCATCAGTGAGTCAGGTGCTAGCGGTCGCACAGATACGCAGTATTTT.

A note on this clone: An end of the junction does not agree with germline; a read error may underlie this. The same CDR3 arises from other DNA sequences in this sample as well. The chain is built from TRBV19 and TRBJ1-2; 11 bases agree with TRBD1. The CDR3 runs 14 residues. CDR1 is LNHDA, CDR2 SQIVND, per germline (reference sequence). The DNA of the CDR3 is TGCGCCAGCGAAAGGGGACAGGGGGTCTATGGCTACACCTTC. Translating it yields CASERGQGVYGYTF.

This sequence joins TRBV27 and TRBJ1-1; D is unclear. Trimming took 6 bases from V and 0 from J, leaving 8 bases between them. Germline V gives CDR1 MNHEY, CDR2 SMNVEV (reference sequence). This CDR3 comprises 13 residues. The CDR3 is CASRSQVNTEAFF. The CDR3 DNA reads TGTGCCAGCAGGTCCCAGGTGAACACTGAAGCTTTCTTT.

This clone was recorded only once. V and J are TRBV4-2 and TRBJ2-3, with TRBD2 matching over 12 bases. Germline loops: CDR1 LGHNA, CDR2 YNFKEQ. V lost 8 bases, J lost 0 bases, and 15 bases stayed unmatched. This CDR3 has 19 residues. The CDR3 sequence: CASRKTTSGRATSTDTQYF. CDR3 DNA: TGTGCCAGCCGCAAAACGACTAGCGGGAGAGCAACTAGCACAGATACGCAGTATTTT.

The chain couples TRBV5-1 to TRBJ1-2; D unresolved. CDR1 is SGHRS and CDR2 is YFSETQ in the germline V gene. The CDR3 is 15 residues long. V lost 3 bases and J 2 bases, leaving 14 bases between the germline ends. The CDR3 sequence is CASSWVEGANYGYTF. CDR3 in DNA: TGCGCCAGCAGCTGGGTCGAGGGCGCGAACTATGGCTACACCTTC.

The chain combines TRBV7-3 with TRBJ1-2; weak D call: TRBD1 (5 bases). The CDR3 loop spans 13 amino acids. Trimming stripped 6 bases from V and 4 bases from J, with 12 bases between. Germline-derived CDR1 and CDR2 are SGHTA and FQGTGA. CDR3 residues: CASSPGLSYGYTF. The CDR3 nucleotides are TGTGCCAGCAGTCCAGGGCTCTCCTATGGCTACACCTTC.

The chain carries TRBV19 and TRBJ2-2; possibly TRBD2 for D (6 bases). The germline V gene encodes CDR1 LNHDA and CDR2 SQIVND (reference sequence). This CDR3 is 14 amino acids long. The V gene lost 1 base and the J gene lost 7 bases, with 10 bases spanning the gap. The CDR3 DNA reads TGTGCCAGTAGTATAGCGCTAGCGCTCGGGGAGCTGTTTTTT. It yields the protein CASSIALALGELFF.

This clone has a handful of counts. This chain connects TRBV5-6 to TRBJ2-7, with TRBD1 matching 7 bases. Germline assignment: CDR1 SGHDT and CDR2 YYEEEE. The CDR3 has 13 residues. V was clipped by 5 bases and J by 3 bases; unmatched bases: 5. The CDR3 bases are TGTGCCAGCAGTAGGACAGGAATCTACGAGCAGTACTTC. This encodes CASSRTGIYEQYF.

This sequence joins TRBV19 and TRBJ2-2; TRBD1 is a possible D gene (5 bases). V dropped 4 bases and J dropped 7 bases, with 10 bases sitting between them. CDR1 LNHDA and CDR2 SQIVND come from the germline V gene (reference sequence). The CDR3 is 13 residues long. The CDR3 reads CASSNVQGGELFF. DNA of the CDR3: TGTGCCAGTAGTAACGTCCAGGGCGGGGAGCTGTTTTTT.

The genes are TRBV6-5 and TRBJ1-4; D may be TRBD1 (6 bases). Germline-derived CDR1 and CDR2 are MNHEY and SVGAGI. The CDR3 is made up of 15 amino acids. With 3 bases removed from V and 0 bases from J, the gap between germline ends came to 8 bases. The CDR3 DNA reads as TGTGCCAGCAGTTATTCAGGGGCAACTAATGAAAAACTGTTTTTT. Its protein is CASSYSGATNEKLFF.

The V call is TRBV6-4, the J call TRBJ2-2, with 12 bases aligning to TRBD2. CDR1 is MRHNA, CDR2 SNTAGT, per germline. V shed 5 bases and J 3 bases; nucleotides not matched to a gene: 1. The CDR3 is 15 residues long. The CDR3 sequence: CASSRLAGDTGELFF. The CDR3 DNA reads as TGTGCCAGCAGTAGACTAGCGGGAGACACCGGGGAGCTGTTTTTT.

The gene calls are TRBV6-5 and TRBJ1-2; TRBD1 is a possible D gene (5 bases). Germline V gene lookup returns CDR1 MNHEY and CDR2 SVGAGI. Trimming removed 1 base from V and 6 bases from J, with 12 bases in between. This CDR3 region has 14 residues. CDR3: CASSYWGGADGYTF. Here the CDR3 DNA reads TGTGCCAGCAGTTACTGGGGGGGTGCAGATGGCTACACCTTC.

This clone was recorded a few times. This chain uses TRBV7-9 with TRBJ2-5; D is undetermined. The CDR3 has 13 residues. The V gene lost 1 base and the J gene lost 2 bases, with 5 bases spanning the gap. Looked up from germline, CDR1 is SEHNR and CDR2 is FQNEAQ (reference sequence). DNA of the CDR3: TGTGCCAGCAGCTTAGTCAGGCAAGAGACCCAGTACTTC. As protein: CASSLVRQETQYF.

This clone has a handful of counts. V usage is TRBV5-1 and J usage is TRBJ2-5; 7 nucleotides match TRBD1. Trimming took 3 bases from V and 7 from J; bases not matched to a gene: 9. Germline assignment: CDR1 SGHRS and CDR2 YFSETQ. The CDR3 runs 14 residues. The CDR3 bases are TGCGCCAGCAGCTGGACCGGGACAGACGGGACCCAGTACTTC. This sequence encodes CASSWTGTDGTQYF.

This rearrangement joins TRBV7-3 to TRBJ2-7; TRBD1 is a possible D gene (5 bases). The CDR3 spans 13 residues. V was cut by 3 bases and J by 4 bases, with 10 bases left in between. CDR1 and CDR2 from the germline V gene are SGHTA and FQGTGA. The CDR3 bases are TGTGCCAGCAGCTTCAACCAGGGTTACGAGCAGTACTTC. Encoded protein: CASSFNQGYEQYF.

V usage is TRBV19 and J usage is TRBJ2-5; tentative D call: TRBD1 (6 bases). Between the trimmed V and J ends, which lost 6 bases and 5 bases, there was a span of 19 bases. This CDR3 is built from 15 residues. CDR1 LNHDA and CDR2 SQIVND come from the germline V gene (reference sequence). The CDR3 nucleotides are TGTGCCAGTAGCCCTTCTTCACAGGGACGGGAGACCCAGTACTTC. Protein product: CASSPSSQGRETQYF.

The gene calls are TRBV2 and TRBJ2-5; 7 bases line up with TRBD1. The end of the DNA fits TRBJ2-7 better, so the J call may be wrong. The germline gives CDR1 SNHLY, CDR2 FYNNEI. The CDR3 loop spans 12 amino acids. CDR3 loop: CASRDRSYEQYF. The CDR3 DNA reads as TGTGCCAGCAGGGACAGGAGCTACGAGCAGTACTTC.